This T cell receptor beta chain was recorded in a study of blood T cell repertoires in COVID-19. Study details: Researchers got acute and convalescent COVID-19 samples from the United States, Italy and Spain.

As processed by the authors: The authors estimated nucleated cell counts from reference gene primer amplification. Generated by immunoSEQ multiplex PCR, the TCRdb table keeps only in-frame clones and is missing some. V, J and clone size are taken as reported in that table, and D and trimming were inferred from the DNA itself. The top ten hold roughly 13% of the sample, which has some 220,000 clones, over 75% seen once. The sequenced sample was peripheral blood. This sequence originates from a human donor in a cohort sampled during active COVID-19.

This chain's CDR3 is CASSFLGGNYGYTF. CDR3 DNA sequence: TGTGCCAGCAGCTTCTTGGGGGGTAACTATGGCTACACCTTC. The chain is built from TRBV7-2 and TRBJ1-2; possibly TRBD1 for D (5 bases). The V end was cut by 3 bases, the J end by 1 base, with 9 bases between. This CDR3 is 14 amino acids long. CDR1 and CDR2 (germline): SGHTA, FQGNSA.